These T cell receptor beta chains were read from a single sample in a study of T cell responses to AZD1222 COVID-19 vaccine. Sequenced by immunoSEQ multiplex PCR; TCRdb stores in-frame clones only, minus some. This sample has approximately 80,000 clones, with 80% to 90% found just once. Sequencing was performed on peripheral blood, taken 28 days after the second AZD1222 dose. The receptors were sampled from an adult who received the AZD1222 COVID-19 vaccine. CDR3s include the opening cysteine and the closing phenylalanine or tryptophan. The D gene is left open where the match is weak. Where a row states a size, it is once, few, many or the class of an expanded clone; other rows omit it.

j_call | d_call | v_call | clone_size | cdr3_aa | cdr3_nt
TRBJ2-2 | . | TRBV7-2 | . | CASSLIGGDRTGELFF | TGTGCCAGCAGCTTAATTGGAGGGGATCGCACCGGGGAGCTGTTTTTT
TRBJ1-1 | . | TRBV21-1 | once | CASSKGGRVREAFF | TGTGCCAGCAGCAAAGGGGGACGGGTTCGCGAAGCTTTCTTT
TRBJ2-5 | TRBD2 | TRBV14 | . | CASSQASGGQETQYF | TGTGCCAGCAGCCAAGCTAGCGGGGGTCAAGAGACCCAGTACTTC
TRBJ2-1 | TRBD2 | TRBV5-8 | . | CASSLGSSGRASFF | TGTGCCAGCAGCTTGGGGTCTAGCGGGAGGGCCTCATTCTTC
TRBJ2-1 | . | TRBV5-1 | . | CASSLATGRIDEQFF | TGCGCCAGCAGCTTGGCGACAGGGAGGATCGATGAGCAGTTCTTC
TRBJ2-3 | . | TRBV5-4 | . | CASSSGLLRADTQYF | TGTGCCAGCAGTTCAGGACTTCTAAGGGCAGATACGCAGTATTTT
TRBJ1-5 | . | TRBV19 | once | CASTADGIRGQPQHF | TGTGCCAGTACCGCGGACGGAATTAGGGGTCAGCCCCAGCATTTT
TRBJ2-3 | . | TRBV7-7 | . | CASSLRAPPDTQYF | TGTGCCAGCAGCTTACGCGCACCCCCAGATACGCAGTATTTT
TRBJ2-1 | . | TRBV25-1 | . | CASSATPNEQFF | TGTGCCAGCAGCGCGACCCCCAATGAGCAGTTCTTC
TRBJ1-1 | TRBD1 | TRBV10-3 | . | CATDRGRTDTEAFF | TGTGCCACCGACAGGGGGCGGACGGACACTGAAGCTTTCTTT